This T cell receptor beta chain is from a study of T cells in Graves' hyperthyroidism and ophthalmopathy. Study conclusions and caveats: The model identified upcoming ophthalmopathy a median approximately six months ahead of onset.

Diagnosis rested on symptoms, serum thyroxine and TRAb, thyroid ultrasound, and orbital computed tomography. Germline V gives CDR1 SGHRS, CDR2 YFSETQ. The CDR3 has 18 amino acids. V was pared by 4 bases and J by 6 bases, with 15 bases of the junction left unmatched. With respect to this clonotype: As yet, its antigen is unknown.

RNA transcripts were the template for amplifying TCR beta CDR3 regions. During a first-round RT-PCR of the TCR CDR3, the HTBI primer set was used. TCRdb processed the multiplex PCR reads anew with MiXCR; each CDR3 protein has one entry. The sample contains about 640,000 distinct CDR3 sequences, less than 25% of which appear only once. This clonotype was obtained from a man aged 25 to 45 with Graves' ophthalmopathy. Sequencing was done on a sample of blood. The chain uses TRBV5-1 and TRBJ2-1; 11 bases map to TRBD2. This CDR3 reads CASSPGVAGGPGLNEQFF. CDR3 in DNA: TGCGCCAGCAGCCCCGGGGTAGCGGGAGGGCCGGGGCTCAATGAGCAGTTCTTC.